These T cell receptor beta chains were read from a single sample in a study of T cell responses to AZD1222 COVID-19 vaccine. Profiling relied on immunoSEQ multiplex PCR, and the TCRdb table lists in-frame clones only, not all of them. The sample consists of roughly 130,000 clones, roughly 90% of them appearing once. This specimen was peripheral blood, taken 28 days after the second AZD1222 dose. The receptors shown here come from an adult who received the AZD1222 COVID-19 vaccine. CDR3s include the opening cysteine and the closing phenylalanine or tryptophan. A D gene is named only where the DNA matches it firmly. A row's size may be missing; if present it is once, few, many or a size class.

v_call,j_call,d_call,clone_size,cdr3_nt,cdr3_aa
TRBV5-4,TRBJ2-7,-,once,TGTGCCAGCAGCTCTTCGGCAGAAGCCTACGAGCAGTACTTC,CASSSSAEAYEQYF
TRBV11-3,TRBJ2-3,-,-,TGTGCCAGCAGCGGCCGCGGGCCCACAGATACGCAGTATTTT,CASSGRGPTDTQYF
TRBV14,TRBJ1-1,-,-,TGTGCCAGCAAGCGAGCGAACACTGAAGCTTTCTTT,CASKRANTEAFF
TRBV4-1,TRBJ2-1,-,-,TGCGCCAGCAGCCAAGATAGGAGGGTAGTGGGCTACAATGAGCAGTTCTTC,CASSQDRRVVGYNEQFF
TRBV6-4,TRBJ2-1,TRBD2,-,TGTGCCAGCAGTCCGGGAGGAGCCGGTGAGCAGTTCTTC,CASSPGGAGEQFF
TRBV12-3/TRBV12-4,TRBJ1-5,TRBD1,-,TGTGCCAGCAGTAGGGGACAGGTCCCCCATTTT,CASSRGQVPHF
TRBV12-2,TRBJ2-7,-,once,TGTGCAAGTCGCTTGGGAAGATGCCGAACGGTATACGGGGGTTACGAGCAGTACTTC,CASRLGRCRTVYGGYEQYF
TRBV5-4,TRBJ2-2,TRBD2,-,TGTGCCAGCAGCCCCGGACTAGCGGGAACCGGGGAGCTGTTTTTT,CASSPGLAGTGELFF
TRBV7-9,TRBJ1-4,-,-,TGTGCCAGCAGCCGCCTCGGGAGGACAACTAATGAAAAACTGTTTTTT,CASSRLGRTTNEKLFF
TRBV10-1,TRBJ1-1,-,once,TGCGCCAGCCCGGACCCCTCAGCTTTCTTT,CASPDPSAFF
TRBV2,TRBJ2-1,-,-,TGTGCCAGCAGTGTTTACGGGAGTTCCTACAATGAGCAGTTCTTC,CASSVYGSSYNEQFF
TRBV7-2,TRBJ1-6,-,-,TGTGCCAGCAGCCATTGGGGGTCACCCCTCCACTTT,CASSHWGSPLHF
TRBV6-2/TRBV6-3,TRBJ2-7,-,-,TGTGCCAGCAGTTACTCGAAAGATATATCCTACGAGCAGTACTTC,CASSYSKDISYEQYF
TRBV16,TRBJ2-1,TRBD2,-,TGTGCCAGCAGCCCTACCCCTAGCGGAGTAGGGCTTGAGCAGTTCTTC,CASSPTPSGVGLEQFF
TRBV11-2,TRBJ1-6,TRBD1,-,TGTGCCAGCAGCTTCAGACGGGACAGCCAAAATTCACCCCTCCACTTT,CASSFRRDSQNSPLHF
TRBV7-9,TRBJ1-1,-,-,TGTGCCACAAGAAGGGCCACTGAAGCTTTCTTT,CATRRATEAFF
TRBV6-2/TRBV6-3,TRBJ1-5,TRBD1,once,TGTGCCAGCAGTTACCCGGGGGACAGGGGGTATCAGCCCCAGCATTTT,CASSYPGDRGYQPQHF
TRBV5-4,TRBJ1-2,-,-,TGTGCCAGCAGCCCAAAGACAGGAAACTATGGCTACACCTTC,CASSPKTGNYGYTF
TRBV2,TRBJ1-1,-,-,TGTGCCAGCAGTGGACTTGGCCGGATGAACACTGAAGCTTTCTTT,CASSGLGRMNTEAFF
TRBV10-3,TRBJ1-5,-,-,TGTGCCATTTCCCCCGGGGGGCTAAATCAGCCCCAGCATTTT,CAISPGGLNQPQHF
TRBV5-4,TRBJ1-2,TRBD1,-,TGTGCCAGCAGCTCGGGACAGGGGATCTATGGCTACACCTTC,CASSSGQGIYGYTF
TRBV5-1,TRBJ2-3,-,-,TGCGCCAGCAGCTTGGGACTAGTCTCGGCCACAGATACGCAGTATTTT,CASSLGLVSATDTQYF